This T cell receptor beta chain was identified during a study of cytomegalovirus exposure and HLA in healthy donors. The CDR3 totals 12 residues. CDR1 and CDR2 from the germline V gene are MNHEY and SVGAGI. V lost 6 bases, J lost 10 bases, and 15 bases lay in between. This clone was detected once. Researchers ran the PCR with 60 Vbeta and 13 Jbeta primers. Assay used: immunoSEQ multiplex PCR; TCRdb lists only in-frame clones, some missing. The data hold about 110,000 clones, with over 60% observed a single time. The rearrangement uses TRBV6-5 and TRBJ1-1; D call uncertain. The source of this sequence is a man aged 40-49 years in good health and CMV-seropositive. Sequencing input: PBMCs. The CDR3 loop is CASSRPRGVAFF. For the CDR3, the DNA is TGTGCCAGCAGCCGCCCGCGGGGAGTAGCTTTCTTT.